This passage covers 20 T cell receptor beta chains from one sample sequenced in a study of OX40 agonist ivuxolimab in advanced cancers. The library was built by means of the immunoSEQ multiplex PCR assay. TCRdb limited this immuneACCESS table to in-frame rearrangements with V and J called. A share of clones is missing; checked studies link under half to unresolved V genes, and the rest is unexplained. The sample profile shows 25,000 to 30,000 clones; approximately 85% of them were found once. 21% of the sample lies in the top ten. The starting material was CD4+ or CD8+ T cells sorted from blood, obtained in a trial of the OX40 agonist ivuxolimab. Every receptor here comes from an adult with an advanced solid tumor such as melanoma, head and neck, liver or kidney cancer.

V usage is TRBV11-2 and J usage is TRBJ2-3; D unclear. Germline V gene lookup returns CDR1 SGHAT and CDR2 FQNNGV. This CDR3 comprises 17 residues. V lost 1 base and J lost 3, with 17 bases in between. The CDR3 spells CASSLAEVIELTDTQYF. The CDR3 DNA is TGTGCCAGCAGCTTAGCGGAAGTCATCGAGTTGACAGATACGCAGTATTTT.

By share, this clone counts as medium-sized. The chain is built from TRBV27 and TRBJ1-5, with a tentative D call TRBD1 (5 bases). This CDR3 has 14 amino acids. Per germline, CDR1 MNHEY and CDR2 SMNVEV (reference sequence). V shed 6 bases and J shed 2 bases, with 11 bases lying between them. Written as DNA, the CDR3 is TGTGCCAGCAGAACGGGGACGGGCAATCAGCCCCAGCATTTT. Translating gives CASRTGTGNQPQHF.

J is TRBJ2-1 and V is TRBV4-3; D remains ambiguous. Trimming stripped 0 bases from V and 9 bases from J, with 3 bases between. The CDR3 extends over 11 amino acids. Germline CDR1 LGHNA, CDR2 YSLEER. In nucleotides, the CDR3 is TGCGCCAGCAGCCAAGAAAGTGAGCAGTTCTTC. Protein product: CASSQESEQFF.

Remarks on this clone: A far larger clone is one base from this, pointing to a likely read error. The identical CDR3 is also encoded by other nucleotide sequences in the sample. The chain has TRBV7-3 and TRBJ1-1; D is ambiguous. Germline CDR1 SGHTA, CDR2 FQGTGA. This CDR3 region has 11 residues. V lost 3 bases and J 6 bases, leaving 5 bases between the germline ends. The DNA for the CDR3 is TGTGCCAGCAGCTTGGAGCCTGAAGCTTTCTTT. Amino acids: CASSLEPEAFF.

The chain joins TRBV11-2 to TRBJ2-7; 10 bases agree with TRBD2. J was trimmed by 2 bases and V by 5 bases; bases with no gene match: 6. This CDR3 spans 15 amino acids. The V gene's germline CDR1 is SGHAT and CDR2 FQNNGV. Here the CDR3 DNA reads TGTGCCAGCAGCGAGGAGCTAGCGGGGGCCTACGAGCAGTACTTC. The encoded protein is CASSEELAGAYEQYF. Based on the CDR3 plus reference TRBV11-2 and TRBJ2-7, the full variable domain is EAGVAQSPRYKIIEKRQSVAFWCNPISGHATLYWYQQILGQGPKLLIQFQNNGVVDDSQLPKDRFSAERLKGVDSTLKIQPAKLEDSAVYLCASSEELAGAYEQYFGPGTRLTVT.

This sequence joins TRBV19 and TRBJ2-7; D not resolved. Germline V gene lookup returns CDR1 LNHDA and CDR2 SQIVND (reference sequence). V was shortened by 2 bases and J by 2 bases, with 10 bases between the two germline ends. The CDR3 runs 14 residues. CDR3 residues: CASSIRAGAYEQYF. CDR3 in DNA: TGTGCCAGTAGTATACGGGCCGGAGCCTACGAGCAGTACTTC.

The genes are TRBV15 and TRBJ1-5, with no clear D. Trimming shortened V by 0 bases and J by 3 bases, and 3 bases separated the two germline ends. The CDR3 runs 13 residues. Germline CDR1 is LNHNV and CDR2 is YYDKDF (reference sequence). The CDR3 protein is CATSRDNNQPQHF. CDR3 nucleotide sequence: TGTGCCACCAGCAGAGATAACAATCAGCCCCAGCATTTT.

This clone was seen ten or more times. This chain links TRBV27 with TRBJ1-5, with D tentatively TRBD1 (5 bases). V lost 2 bases to trimming and J lost 11 bases, with 19 bases between them. Germline V lookup: CDR1 MNHEY, CDR2 SMNVEV (reference sequence). The CDR3 has 15 amino acids. The CDR3 loop reads CASSLRAGHQSTQHF. In nucleotides, the CDR3 is TGTGCCAGCAGTTTAAGGGCAGGACATCAATCGACCCAGCATTTT.

The chain is built from TRBV13 and TRBJ2-7; 12 positions match TRBD2. Losses at the gene ends were 3 bases for V and 6 bases for J; bases not matched to a gene: 24. The CDR3 runs to 21 residues. Looked up from germline, CDR1 is PRHDT and CDR2 is FYEKMQ (reference sequence). The CDR3 DNA reads TGTGCCAGCAGCTTTAGGACGGGCAGTCCGGGACTAGCGGGCTTACGGCTCGAGCAGTACTTC. It yields the protein CASSFRTGSPGLAGLRLEQYF.

The V call is TRBV27, the J call TRBJ1-5, with 9 nucleotides matching TRBD1. The CDR3 sequence is 14 residues long. V dropped 3 bases and J dropped 5; count of bases not matched to a gene: 2. Per germline, CDR1 MNHEY and CDR2 SMNVEV (reference sequence). CDR3 in DNA: TGTGCCAGCAGTTTTGGGACAGGGTATCAGCCCCAGCATTTT. This translates into CASSFGTGYQPQHF.

The V and J genes are TRBV9 and TRBJ1-5; D call uncertain. V was clipped by 2 bases and J by 3 bases, with 12 bases between them. The CDR3 runs 15 residues. The germline V gene has CDR1 SGDLS and CDR2 YYNGEE. In DNA form, the CDR3 reads TGTGCCAGCAGCGTGGGAGGAGGGTACAATCAGCCCCAGCATTTT. Translated: CASSVGGGYNQPQHF.

This clone was seen a handful of times. The J gene is TRBJ2-2, the V gene TRBV14; D ambiguous. Germline loops: CDR1 SGHDN, CDR2 FVKESK. The CDR3 extends over 12 amino acids. V was shortened by 5 bases and J by 2 bases, with 3 bases between the two germline ends. The CDR3 is CASSFNTGELFF. The DNA of the CDR3 is TGTGCCAGCAGCTTTAACACCGGGGAGCTGTTTTTT. Full variable domain (rest looked up from reference TRBV14 and TRBJ2-2): EAGVTQFPSHSVIEKGQTVTLRCDPISGHDNLYWYRRVMGKEIKFLLHFVKESKQDESGMPNNRFLAERTGGTYSTLKVQPAELEDSGVYFCASSFNTGELFFGEGSRLTVL.

This clone was seen once. The V gene is TRBV28, the J gene TRBJ2-5; 10 bases align to TRBD2. This CDR3 spans 15 amino acids. V gave up 5 bases and J gave up 5 bases; unmatched junction bases: 8. Germline CDR1 MDHEN, CDR2 SYDVKM. CDR3 amino acids: CASSPGTSDMETQYF. In nucleotides, the CDR3 is TGTGCCAGCAGTCCCGGGACTAGCGATATGGAGACCCAGTACTTC.

The count of this clone is one. The rearrangement links TRBV19 to TRBJ1-1; TRBD1 agrees at 8 bases. The CDR3 spans 14 residues. V was clipped by 3 bases and J by 11 bases; unmatched bases: 11. In germline, CDR1 is LNHDA, CDR2 SQIVND (reference sequence). CDR3 residues: CASSIGQGPRGAFF. CDR3 nucleotides: TGTGCCAGTAGTATTGGACAGGGACCAAGGGGGGCTTTCTTT. Using reference TRBV19 and TRBJ1-1 for the parts outside the CDR3, the full variable domain is DGGITQSPKYLFRKEGQNVTLSCEQNLNHDAMYWYRQDPGQGLRLIYYSQIVNDFQKGDIAEGYSVSREKKESFPLTVTSAQKNPTAFYLCASSIGQGPRGAFFGQGTRLTVV.

The chain couples TRBV4-3 to TRBJ2-1; 7 nucleotides agree with TRBD2. Trimming removed 4 bases from V and 4 bases from J; junction bases left unmatched: 7. The CDR3 runs to 15 residues. Looked up from germline, CDR1 is LGHNA and CDR2 is YSLEER. DNA of the CDR3: TGCGCCAGCAGCCCCAAAGCGGGGTTATACAATGAGCAGTTCTTC. Translation gives CASSPKAGLYNEQFF.

This clone was detected a few times. The rearrangement joins TRBV9 to TRBJ1-1; D might be TRBD1 (5 bases). The CDR3 loop spans 16 amino acids. Trimming took 0 bases from V and 4 from J, leaving 16 bases between them. Germline V gives CDR1 SGDLS, CDR2 YYNGEE. The CDR3 coding sequence is TGTGCCAGCAGCGTAGGGGACCGACCCATGGGCACTGAAGCTTTCTTT. Protein sequence: CASSVGDRPMGTEAFF.

This clone was recorded only once. The rearrangement links TRBV9 to TRBJ2-7; 7 positions match TRBD1. Looked up from germline, CDR1 is SGDLS and CDR2 is YYNGEE. The V and J ends lost 0 bases and 6 bases, in that order; junction bases with no gene match: 6. This CDR3 has 14 residues. CDR3 sequence: CASSVAYRGAEQYF. In DNA, the CDR3 is TGTGCCAGCAGCGTAGCTTACAGGGGAGCCGAGCAGTACTTC.

This clone has only a few counts. The V gene is TRBV7-9, the J gene TRBJ2-7; D remains ambiguous. This CDR3 is 13 amino acids long. With 1 base removed from V and 4 bases from J, the gap between germline ends came to 8 bases. Germline-derived CDR1 and CDR2 are SEHNR and FQNEAQ (reference sequence). For the CDR3, the DNA is TGTGCCAGCAGCTTAGGGGGATATTACGAGCAGTACTTC. Protein: CASSLGGYYEQYF.

The chain joins TRBV10-1 to TRBJ2-1; D is undetermined. V lost 0 bases and J 2 bases, leaving 14 bases between the germline ends. CDR1 and CDR2 (germline): WNHNN, SYGVQD (reference sequence). The CDR3 extends over 17 amino acids. In nucleotides, the CDR3 is TGCGCCAGCAGTGAGTCGACCCTGTCTCCCCCCTACAATGAGCAGTTCTTC. It specifies CASSESTLSPPYNEQFF.

The J gene is TRBJ1-5, the V gene TRBV27; D unclear. Trimming pared 6 bases from V and 4 bases from J, leaving 10 bases between. Germline CDR1 reads MNHEY; CDR2 reads SMNVEV (reference sequence). The CDR3 has 13 amino acids. CDR3: CASRNQPNQPQHF. CDR3 nucleotide sequence: TGTGCCAGCAGAAATCAGCCTAATCAGCCCCAGCATTTT.